The entry that follows covers one T cell receptor beta chain sequence. Antigen unknown. Additional DNA sequences in this sample encode the identical CDR3. The data were obtained in a study of shared clonotypes between healthy human individuals. Study-wide points: Deeper or shallower sequencing was expected to change how clonotypes are shared among donors.

At a deep level, the assay was run. Scientists sequenced DNA from unsorted PBMC on ten immunoSEQ deep assay plates. Clones were sequenced by immunoSEQ multiplex PCR, and TCRdb holds only the in-frame ones, with some missing. The repertoire has roughly 490,000 clones, around 80% of them found once; the top ten carry approximately 12%. Between the trimmed V and J ends, which lost 4 bases and 0 bases, there was a span of 4 bases. CDR1 is SQVTM and CDR2 is ANQGSEA in the germline V gene. The CDR3 loop spans 12 amino acids. The specimen sequenced was PBMCs. The clonotype was recovered from a woman aged 40 to 50 in good health. Some clones in this sample may be carry-over from other donors' samples. The chain carries TRBV29-1 and TRBJ1-3; D not resolved. This chain's CDR3 is CSVGISGNTIYF. In DNA form, the CDR3 reads TGCAGCGTTGGGATCTCTGGAAACACCATATATTTT.